The 13 T cell receptor beta chains given below trace back to one sample, sequenced in a study of blood T cell repertoires in COVID-19. Measured with immunoSEQ multiplex PCR; TCRdb has only the in-frame clones, and not every one. The table lists about 230,000 clones, 70% to 90% of them singletons. The sample consisted of PBMCs or T cells enriched from blood (not recorded which). The receptors come from a woman aged 45-65 years in a cohort exposed to, infected with or recovered from COVID-19 (not recorded which).

V gene TRBV19 combines with J gene TRBJ2-5; 9 bases agree with TRBD1. The CDR3 consists of 14 residues. V gave up 6 bases and J gave up 4 bases; unmatched junction bases: 6. Germline CDR1 and CDR2: LNHDA and SQIVND (reference sequence). The CDR3 DNA reads as TGTGCCAGTAGACAGGGGGCTGGCGGAGAGACCCAGTACTTC. Its protein product is CASRQGAGGETQYF.

The J gene is TRBJ2-2, the V gene TRBV9; D perhaps matches TRBD1 (6 bases). Germline-derived CDR1 and CDR2 are SGDLS and YYNGEE. The CDR3 is made up of 15 amino acids. The V end was cut by 5 bases, the J end by 4 bases, with 15 bases between. CDR3 protein: CASRTGLGFTGELFF. The CDR3 DNA is TGTGCCAGCAGAACAGGGCTAGGGTTCACCGGGGAGCTGTTTTTT.

The rearrangement uses TRBV4-3 and TRBJ2-1; 9 nucleotides align to TRBD2. V shed 1 base, J shed 4 bases, and the junction held 5 bases outside the gene matches. The germline V gene has CDR1 LGHNA and CDR2 YSLEER. There are 16 residues in the CDR3. The DNA for the CDR3 is TGCGCCAGCAGCCAAGGGTCTAGCGGGGCTTACAATGAGCAGTTCTTC. It specifies CASSQGSSGAYNEQFF.

The chain joins TRBV5-4 to TRBJ1-1; D possibly corresponds to TRBD1 (5 bases). The ends were cut back, 5 bases at V and 1 base at J, with 9 bases in the middle. The CDR3 consists of 13 residues. The germline V gene encodes CDR1 SGHNT and CDR2 YYREEE (reference sequence). The CDR3 sequence is CASSPQGNTEAFF. The CDR3 nucleotides are TGTGCCAGCAGTCCTCAGGGGAACACTGAAGCTTTCTTT.

V and J are TRBV4-2 and TRBJ1-6, with TRBD1 identical over 9 bases. There are 16 residues in the CDR3. The germline V gene has CDR1 LGHNA and CDR2 YNFKEQ. V was pared by 3 bases and J by 7 bases, with 7 bases of the junction left unmatched. The CDR3 nucleotides are TGTGCCAGCAGCCACGTACAGGGACAGGGAAATTCACCCCTCCACTTT. Translating gives CASSHVQGQGNSPLHF.

The chain uses TRBV5-6 and TRBJ2-7, with D hard to call. In germline, CDR1 is SGHDT, CDR2 YYEEEE. This CDR3 contains 12 residues. V dropped 1 base and J dropped 6 bases, with 8 bases sitting between them. CDR3 coding DNA: TGTGCCAGCAGCTTGAACTTTGGCGAGCAGTACTTC. It specifies CASSLNFGEQYF.

V gene TRBV30 combines with J gene TRBJ1-5; D not certain. Germline-derived CDR1 and CDR2 are GTSNPN and SVGIG (reference sequence). The CDR3 spans 13 residues. V gave up 5 bases and J gave up 2 bases, with 10 bases separating them. DNA for the CDR3: TGTGCCTGGGCGAATCGGGGCAATCAGCCCCAGCATTTT. Translated, it gives CAWANRGNQPQHF.

The chain combines TRBV5-1 with TRBJ1-3, with TRBD1 as a possible D gene (5 bases). Germline values: CDR1 SGHRS, CDR2 YFSETQ. The CDR3 consists of 15 residues. The ends were cut back, 3 bases at V and 1 base at J, with 11 bases in the middle. The DNA of the CDR3 is TGCGCCAGCAGCTCCAGGGCGGGATCTGGAAACACCATATATTTT. The encoded protein is CASSSRAGSGNTIYF.

The gene calls are TRBV19 and TRBJ1-1, with unresolved D. Trimming took off 3 bases at V and 1 base at J, with 9 bases between the two ends. The V gene's germline CDR1 is LNHDA and CDR2 SQIVND (reference sequence). CDR3 length: 14 residues. CDR3 in amino acids: CASSILAANTEAFF. The CDR3, as DNA: TGTGCCAGTAGTATTTTGGCGGCGAACACTGAAGCTTTCTTT.

V and J are TRBV5-4 and TRBJ1-1; tentative D call: TRBD1 (5 bases). This CDR3 has 19 residues. V lost 3 bases and J 3 bases, leaving 27 bases between the germline ends. Germline V gene lookup returns CDR1 SGHNT and CDR2 YYREEE (reference sequence). Here the CDR3 DNA reads TGTGCCAGCAGCTCCCTTATCCTCTCACAGGCTTCAACCTACACTGAAGCTTTCTTT. Protein product: CASSSLILSQASTYTEAFF.

The V call is TRBV14, the J call TRBJ1-1; possible D gene TRBD1, 6 bases. Trimming left V 3 bases short and J 3 bases short, with 8 bases between. The CDR3 has 13 residues. Germline V gene data show CDR1 as SGHDN and CDR2 as FVKESK. CDR3 in amino acids: CASSQGAYTEAFF. The CDR3 DNA reads as TGTGCCAGCAGCCAGGGGGCCTACACTGAAGCTTTCTTT.

In nucleotides, the CDR3 is TGTGCCACACGGGACAGGGGGTTTGCCGGGGAGCTGTTTTTT. This gives the protein CATRDRGFAGELFF. This sequence joins TRBV3-1 (or the pseudogene TRBV3-2) and TRBJ2-2, with 11 bases identical to TRBD1. The CDR3 length is 14 residues. The ends lost 10 bases at V and 6 bases at J; junction bases unmatched: 7. The germline CDR1 and CDR2 sequences are LGHDT and YNNKEL (reference sequence).

V is TRBV18 and J is TRBJ1-1; 10 nucleotides line up with TRBD1. With V trimmed by 6 bases and J by 0 bases, 7 bases remained unmatched. CDR1 is KGHSH and CDR2 is LQKENI in the germline V gene. The CDR3 contains 16 residues. The CDR3, as DNA: TGTGCCAGCTCCCGCGGGACAGGGGAATTGAACACTGAAGCTTTCTTT. Protein product: CASSRGTGELNTEAFF.